Listed below are T cell receptor beta chains from one sample, sequenced in a study of identical twins. From the 5' RACE reads, TCRdb called clonotypes with MiXCR, one entry per CDR3 protein. Of under 800,000 distinct CDR3 sequences listed, approximately 21% are singletons. The data were also submitted as part of a second study, on T cells expressing NK-cell markers.

Sequenced material: PBMCs. The receptors were sampled from a woman aged 18 to 35 in good health. The CDR3 runs from the conserved cysteine through the conserved F or W. A D gene is named only where the DNA matches it firmly. Clone size, where shown, is once, few, many, or a class for clones that have expanded.

clone_size	v_call	j_call	d_call	cdr3_nt	cdr3_aa
.	TRBV12-3/TRBV12-4	TRBJ1-2	.	TGTGCCAGCAGTTTTTGGGAGGGTCAGGGCTACACCTTC	CASSFWEGQGYTF
.	TRBV10-3	TRBJ1-1	TRBD1	TGTGCCATCGTAACAGGGGAGAATGAAGCTTTCTTT	CAIVTGENEAFF
few	TRBV7-2	TRBJ1-1	.	TGTGCCAGCAGCTTACGACAGCTGAACACTGAAGCTTTCTTT	CASSLRQLNTEAFF
many	TRBV12-3/TRBV12-4	TRBJ2-7	.	TGTGCCAGCAGTTTAGAAGGCGGACGGGGCGCTCCCCTCTCCTACGAGCAGTACTTC	CASSLEGGRGAPLSYEQYF
many	TRBV4-3	TRBJ2-4	TRBD2	TGCGCCAGCAGCCAAGATCTTAGGGAGCGGGAGGCGGGGGCCAAAAACATTCAGTACTTC	CASSQDLREREAGAKNIQYF
.	TRBV5-1	TRBJ1-1	.	TGCGCCAGCCGGGTTGCCGGATTGGGCACTGAAGCTTTCTTT	CASRVAGLGTEAFF
.	TRBV20-1	TRBJ2-7	.	TGCAGTGCTAGACCCCCCAGGGACTTCGCCTACGAGCAGTACTTC	CSARPPRDFAYEQYF
.	TRBV11-2	TRBJ1-5	.	TGTGCCAGCAGCCGACCGGCAGGGGACGTTGGCAGCAATCAGCCCCAGCATTTT	CASSRPAGDVGSNQPQHF
few	TRBV9	TRBJ2-2	TRBD2	TGTGCCAGCAGCGAGCCCGTAGCGGGGGGACCCACCGGGGAGCTGTTTTTT	CASSEPVAGGPTGELFF
.	TRBV10-3	TRBJ2-7	.	TGTGCCATCAGGAGGGCTGGCGATGTCTCCTACGAGCAGTACTTC	CAIRRAGDVSYEQYF
.	TRBV20-1	TRBJ2-1	TRBD2	TGCAGTGCTAGGGCCAGCGACCTAGCGGGAGGGACCTCCTACAATGAGCAGTTCTTC	CSARASDLAGGTSYNEQFF
.	TRBV6-1	TRBJ2-1	TRBD2	TGTGCCAGCAGTGAAGCTAAACTAGCGGGGATATTAGATGAGCAGTTCTTC	CASSEAKLAGILDEQFF
.	TRBV20-1	TRBJ2-3	TRBD1	TGCAGCCTGGAGGGGAAGTTAGGGACAGGGGGCTTAACAGATACGCAGTATTTT	CSLEGKLGTGGLTDTQYF
.	TRBV12-3/TRBV12-4	TRBJ1-1	.	TGTGCCAGCAGTACAGGGCACACTGAAGCTTTCTTT	CASSTGHTEAFF
.	TRBV5-6	TRBJ2-5	TRBD2	TGTGCCAGCAGCTTAGGCTTGACTAGCGGACAAGAGACCCAGTACTTC	CASSLGLTSGQETQYF
many	TRBV20-1	TRBJ2-1	TRBD2	TGCAGTGCCCCGGGACTAGCTGACTACAATGAGCAGTTCTTC	CSAPGLADYNEQFF
.	TRBV20-1	TRBJ2-7	TRBD2	TGCAGTGCCAGCCGCCGACTAGCGGGGGGACCCGAGCAGTACTTC	CSASRRLAGGPEQYF
.	TRBV20-1	TRBJ2-3	TRBD2	TGCAGTGCTAGGTCCTACTTACTAGCGGGGCCGACAGATACGCAGTATTTT	CSARSYLLAGPTDTQYF